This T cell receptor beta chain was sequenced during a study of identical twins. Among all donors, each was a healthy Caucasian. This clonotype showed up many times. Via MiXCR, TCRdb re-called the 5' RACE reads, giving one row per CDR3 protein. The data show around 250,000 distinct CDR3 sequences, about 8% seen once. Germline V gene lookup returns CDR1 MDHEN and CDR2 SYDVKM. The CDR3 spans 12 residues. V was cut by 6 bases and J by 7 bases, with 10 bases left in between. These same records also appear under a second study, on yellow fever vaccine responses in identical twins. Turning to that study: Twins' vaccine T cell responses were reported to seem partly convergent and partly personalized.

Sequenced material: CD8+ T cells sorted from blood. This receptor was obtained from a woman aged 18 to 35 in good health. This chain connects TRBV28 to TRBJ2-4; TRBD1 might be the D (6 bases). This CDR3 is CASSWDKNIQYF. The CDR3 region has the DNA TGTGCCAGCAGCTGGGACAAGAACATTCAGTACTTC.